The clone carrying this T cell receptor beta chain was seen only once. Seattle participants joined during active infection and were tracked over time. Per the original data handling: Amplified reference gene primers provided the basis for estimating nucleated cell counts. This table comes from immunoSEQ multiplex PCR, and its TCRdb copy is limited to in-frame clones, with some not included. Clone size and the V and J calls come from that table; the DNA yielded D and trimming. The data show roughly 250,000 clones, with about 80% seen just once and 15% to 19% held by the top ten. V shed 1 base and J 3 bases; nucleotides not matched to a gene: 8. This CDR3 has 17 amino acids. Germline loops: CDR1 KGHDR, CDR2 SFDVKD. These data originate in a study of blood T cell repertoires in COVID-19. Study-wide context: The origin of the acute and convalescent COVID-19 samples was the United States, Italy and Spain. The cDNA or gDNA used as material had been derived from T cells, B-cell-depleted T cells, or PBMCs.

This sequence originates from a person aged 70 to 85 with COVID-19, enrolled during active disease. The J gene is TRBJ2-3, the V gene TRBV24-1; TRBD1 matches at 8 bases. Specimen: peripheral blood. CDR3 nucleotides: TGTGCCACCAGTGATTTCGGACAGGGTGTAAGGACAGATACGCAGTATTTT. This translates into CATSDFGQGVRTDTQYF.